The 27 T cell receptor beta chains given below trace back to one sample, sequenced in a study of blood T cell repertoires in COVID-19. Sequencing used immunoSEQ multiplex PCR; TCRdb keeps in-frame clones, though not all of them. The sample has 210,000 or so clones, 75% to 85% seen once. Material for sequencing was peripheral blood. All receptors derive from a man aged 45-65 years with COVID-19, enrolled during active disease.

The chain recombines TRBV7-9 with TRBJ2-7; D is perhaps TRBD1 (7 bases). The CDR3 contains 14 residues. V dropped 8 bases and J dropped 6 bases, with 20 bases sitting between them. Germline V CDR1 and CDR2: SEHNR, FQNEAQ (reference sequence). Written as DNA, the CDR3 is TGTGCCAGCCAAGATAGGAGGGGGCTCAGCGAGCAGTACTTC. This gives the protein CASQDRRGLSEQYF.

CDR3 bases: TGTGCCAGCAGTTTCTCAAGGCGGGACAGCAAGTTCTTC. Protein sequence: CASSFSRRDSKFF. The gene calls are TRBV27 and TRBJ2-1; D might be TRBD1 (7 bases). CDR3 length: 13 residues. In germline, CDR1 is MNHEY, CDR2 SMNVEV (reference sequence). The germline V and J ends were trimmed by 3 bases and 14 bases, with 17 bases remaining between them.

V usage is TRBV2 and J usage is TRBJ1-5; 9 bases match TRBD1. With V trimmed by 5 bases and J by 2 bases, 1 base remained unmatched. This CDR3 is 14 amino acids long. Germline V lookup: CDR1 SNHLY, CDR2 FYNNEI. The DNA of the CDR3 is TGTGCCAGCAGTCGGGACAGGGGCAATCAGCCCCAGCATTTT. This sequence encodes CASSRDRGNQPQHF.

The chain is built from TRBV7-9 and TRBJ2-5; 7 nucleotides align to TRBD2. V trimming: 4 bases; J trimming: 9 bases; junction bases outside the gene matches: 8. CDR3 length equals 13 residues. CDR1 and CDR2 (germline): SEHNR, FQNEAQ (reference sequence). The CDR3 spells CASSSPGGSPQYF. CDR3 bases: TGTGCCAGCAGCTCACCGGGAGGATCACCCCAGTACTTC.

The rearrangement joins TRBV15 to TRBJ1-1, with TRBD1 matching over 7 bases. Germline CDR1 LNHNV, CDR2 YYDKDF (reference sequence). The ends lost 5 bases at V and 5 bases at J; junction bases unmatched: 11. The CDR3 covers 15 residues. The CDR3 protein is CATSRGDRAGTEAFF. The CDR3 DNA reads as TGTGCCACCAGCCGGGGAGACAGGGCGGGTACTGAAGCTTTCTTT.

This clone has just a few counts. The V gene is TRBV10-1, the J gene TRBJ1-5; 8 bases fit TRBD1. Looked up from germline, CDR1 is WNHNN and CDR2 is SYGVQD (reference sequence). Trimming cost V 7 bases and J 7 bases; bases outside gene matches: 9. The CDR3 contains 14 residues. CDR3 residues: CASTPDRASQPQHF. In DNA, the CDR3 is TGCGCCAGCACCCCGGACAGGGCGTCCCAGCCCCAGCATTTT.

This clone came up a few times. The chain joins TRBV27 to TRBJ1-6, with D possibly matching TRBD1 (5 bases). The CDR3 runs to 14 residues. CDR1 is MNHEY, CDR2 SMNVEV, per germline (reference sequence). V lost 5 bases, J lost 10 bases, and 15 bases lay in between. The CDR3 nucleotides are TGTGCCAGCAGTCCGTATCCAGGGAACTCACCCCTCCACTTT. This translates into CASSPYPGNSPLHF.

This clone was counted once. The chain uses TRBV7-2 and TRBJ2-1; 8 positions agree with TRBD2. The germline CDR1 and CDR2 sequences are SGHTA and FQGNSA. The CDR3 is 14 amino acids. Trimming took 5 bases from V and 6 from J; bases not matched to a gene: 6. CDR3 nucleotides: TGTGCCAGCAGCCCGCCGGGAGGGAGCAATGAGCAGTTCTTC. Protein sequence: CASSPPGGSNEQFF.

This clone has just a few counts. The chain employs TRBV7-9 and TRBJ2-3; D call uncertain. This CDR3 contains 16 residues. V lost 1 base and J lost 0, with 11 bases in between. CDR1 and CDR2 from the germline V gene are SEHNR and FQNEAQ (reference sequence). CDR3 nucleotide sequence: TGTGCCAGCAGCTTAGGCCAACTTCCTAGCACAGATACGCAGTATTTT. It yields the protein CASSLGQLPSTDTQYF.

This clone was seen a few times. This chain uses TRBV29-1 with TRBJ1-1, with a possible D match to TRBD1 (5 bases). This CDR3 has 12 amino acids. CDR1 is SQVTM, CDR2 ANQGSEA, per germline. In DNA, the CDR3 is TGCACCTCTCAGGTGGGGCGGGGTGAAGCTTTCTTT. This encodes CTSQVGRGEAFF.

Only one count was recorded for this clone. The chain uses TRBV2 and TRBJ1-1; D remains unclear. The CDR3 has 13 amino acids. Germline V gene data show CDR1 as SNHLY and CDR2 as FYNNEI. Trimming took off 8 bases at V and 4 bases at J, with 14 bases between the two ends. The CDR3 bases are TGTGCCAGCGGCGGACTGTTGGGCACTGAAGCTTTCTTT. Translation gives CASGGLLGTEAFF.

The chain couples TRBV19 to TRBJ2-5; TRBD1 matches 8 bases. V was pared by 5 bases and J by 6 bases, with 14 bases of the junction left unmatched. Germline V gene sequence: CDR1 LNHDA, CDR2 SQIVND (reference sequence). This CDR3 is 16 amino acids long. CDR3 residues: CASSFLGQDGRKTQYF. DNA for the CDR3: TGTGCCAGTAGTTTTCTGGGACAGGATGGGAGGAAGACCCAGTACTTC.

The V and J genes are TRBV4-2 and TRBJ1-4; weak D call: TRBD1 (5 bases). V was clipped by 0 bases and J by 3 bases, with 11 bases between them. This CDR3 region has 16 residues. Germline-derived CDR1 and CDR2 are LGHNA and YNFKEQ. CDR3 coding DNA: TGTGCCAGCAGCCAAGATATCACGACAGCTAATGAAAAACTGTTTTTT. It translates to CASSQDITTANEKLFF.

V is TRBV7-3 and J is TRBJ2-1; a weak D match, TRBD2 (5 bases). Deletions cut 5 bases from V and 6 bases from J, with 11 bases between. The CDR3 is 13 amino acids. Germline assignment: CDR1 SGHTA and CDR2 FQGTGA. CDR3 sequence (DNA): TGTGCCAGCAGCCCATCTACTAGCAATGAGCAGTTCTTC. Protein: CASSPSTSNEQFF.

This sequence joins TRBV30 and TRBJ1-6, with 9 bases matching TRBD1. V lost 0 bases and J lost 9; bases outside the gene matches: 9. Germline V lookup: CDR1 GTSNPN, CDR2 SVGIG (reference sequence). The CDR3 runs 16 residues. Here the CDR3 DNA reads TGTGCCTGGAGTGTATCCCGGACAGGGGATCCTTCACCCCTCCACTTT. Its translation is CAWSVSRTGDPSPLHF.

The chain couples TRBV7-9 to TRBJ2-1, with a weak D call TRBD1 (5 bases). The CDR3 consists of 15 residues. V dropped 2 bases and J dropped 1 base, with 9 bases sitting between them. Germline CDR1 and CDR2: SEHNR and FQNEAQ (reference sequence). The CDR3 sequence is CASSLQGRSYNEQFF. CDR3 DNA sequence: TGTGCCAGCAGCTTACAGGGTAGGTCCTACAATGAGCAGTTCTTC.

The chain employs TRBV2 and TRBJ1-5; a weak D match, TRBD1 (6 bases). V was trimmed by 7 bases and J by 7 bases, leaving 14 bases between them. The CDR3 loop spans 13 amino acids. Germline V gene sequence: CDR1 SNHLY, CDR2 FYNNEI. This chain's CDR3 is CASTVQGGQPQHF. CDR3 sequence (DNA): TGTGCCAGCACTGTACAGGGAGGGCAGCCCCAGCATTTT.

This sequence joins TRBV14 and TRBJ2-3, with 8 bases identical to TRBD2. With 1 base clipped from V and 7 bases from J, the junction kept 4 bases outside the gene matches. This CDR3 contains 14 residues. Germline V gene lookup returns CDR1 SGHDN and CDR2 FVKESK. The DNA for the CDR3 is TGTGCCAGCAGCCAAGGACTAGCGTCAAATACGCAGTATTTT. It encodes CASSQGLASNTQYF.

This clone was picked up one time. The chain has TRBV7-2 and TRBJ2-3; 9 nucleotides line up with TRBD1. Germline CDR1 is SGHTA and CDR2 is FQGNSA. The V and J ends lost 5 bases and 13 bases, in that order; junction bases with no gene match: 7. The CDR3 sequence is 12 residues long. In DNA, the CDR3 is TGTGCCAGCAGCCTAACCGGGACAGGGAAGTATTTT. Its translation is CASSLTGTGKYF.

This clone was counted between two and nine times. The chain is built from TRBV27 and TRBJ2-2; 11 bases match TRBD2. The germline V gene encodes CDR1 MNHEY and CDR2 SMNVEV (reference sequence). The CDR3 spans 17 residues. V trimming: 8 bases; J trimming: 4 bases; junction bases outside the gene matches: 12. CDR3 loop: CASSRSGGVPGTGELFF. The CDR3 DNA reads TGTGCCAGCTCTCGTAGCGGGGGGGTACCGGGCACCGGGGAGCTGTTTTTT.

The chain uses TRBV10-3 and TRBJ2-1, with 7 positions matching TRBD2. The V gene's germline CDR1 is ENHRY and CDR2 SYGVKD. The CDR3 is made up of 16 amino acids. The trim removed 4 bases at V and 8 bases at J, leaving 14 bases unmatched. CDR3 sequence: CAISAASGSRGDEQFF. The DNA for the CDR3 is TGTGCCATCAGTGCAGCCTCAGGCTCCCGGGGGGATGAGCAGTTCTTC.

This chain uses TRBV7-2 with TRBJ2-7; 14 bases match TRBD2. The germline V gene encodes CDR1 SGHTA and CDR2 FQGNSA. CDR3 length: 16 residues. V lost 3 bases to trimming and J lost 5 bases; unmatched junction nucleotides: 6. CDR3: CASSLGLAGVWDEQYF. CDR3 sequence (DNA): TGTGCCAGCAGCTTGGGACTAGCGGGGGTGTGGGACGAGCAGTACTTC. Together with reference TRBV7-2 and TRBJ2-7, the CDR3 gives the full variable domain: GAGVSQSPSNKVTEKGKDVELRCDPISGHTALYWYRQSLGQGLEFLIYFQGNSAPDKSGLPSDRFSAERTGGSVSTLTIQRTQQEDSAVYLCASSLGLAGVWDEQYFGPGTRLTVT.

The CDR3 is CASSFTGLRGYTF. For the CDR3, the DNA is TGTGCCAGCAGCTTCACAGGGCTTCGAGGCTACACCTTC. The gene calls are TRBV12-3 or TRBV12-4 and TRBJ1-2; maybe TRBD1 (6 bases). This CDR3 contains 13 residues. Trimming took off 6 bases at V and 8 bases at J, with 16 bases between the two ends.

V is TRBV5-4 and J is TRBJ2-7, with a possible D match to TRBD1 (6 bases). Trimming took 7 bases from V and 8 from J, leaving 19 bases between them. Germline V lookup: CDR1 SGHNT, CDR2 YYREEE (reference sequence). The CDR3 extends over 13 amino acids. The CDR3 sequence: CASPTSQGGQQYF. As DNA, the CDR3 is TGTGCCAGCCCCACCAGCCAAGGGGGACAGCAGTACTTC. The whole variable domain, filled in from reference TRBV5-4 and TRBJ2-7, reads ETGVTQSPTHLIKTRGQQVTLRCSSQSGHNTVSWYQQALGQGPQFIFQYYREEENGRGNFPPRFSGLQFPNYSSELNVNALELDDSALYLCASPTSQGGQQYFGPGTRLTVT.

Concerning this clone: The sample carries other DNA sequences with the same CDR3. The CDR3 is CASSPGQSYEQYF. Here the CDR3 DNA reads TGTGCCAGCAGCCCGGGACAGAGTTACGAGCAGTACTTC. The V gene is TRBV11-2, the J gene TRBJ2-7; the match to TRBD1 covers 7 bases. V gave up 5 bases and J gave up 4 bases; unmatched junction bases: 5. The CDR3 is 13 amino acids. Germline CDR1 and CDR2: SGHAT and FQNNGV.

In regard to this clone: The same CDR3 can be traced to other DNA sequences in this sample. The chain couples TRBV30 to TRBJ2-3; TRBD2 matches at 14 bases. Germline V gene lookup returns CDR1 GTSNPN and CDR2 SVGIG (reference sequence). The V and J ends lost 5 bases and 0 bases, in that order; junction bases with no gene match: 4. The CDR3 runs 16 residues. The CDR3 loop reads CAWRLAGGPSTDTQYF. In nucleotides, the CDR3 is TGTGCCTGGCGACTAGCGGGGGGGCCAAGCACAGATACGCAGTATTTT. Filled out from reference TRBV30 and TRBJ2-3, the complete variable domain reads SQTIHQWPATLVQPVGSPLSLECTVEGTSNPNLYWYRQAAGRGLQLLFYSVGIGQISSEVPQNLSASRPQDRQFILSSKKLLLSDSGFYLCAWRLAGGPSTDTQYFGPGTRLTVL.

The J gene is TRBJ2-7, the V gene TRBV19; 9 bases match TRBD2. The junction had 7 bases not matched to a gene; V was cut back by 5 bases and J by 2 bases. Germline V gene data show CDR1 as LNHDA and CDR2 as SQIVND (reference sequence). This CDR3 is built from 15 residues. CDR3 sequence reads: CASSWRRGGTYEQYF. The CDR3 DNA is TGTGCCAGTAGTTGGAGGCGGGGGGGCACCTACGAGCAGTACTTC.